The 5 T cell receptor beta chains below come from one sample, sequenced in a study of T cell responses to AZD1222 COVID-19 vaccine. Sequencing was performed with immunoSEQ multiplex PCR; in TCRdb, only in-frame clones are kept and a portion is missing. Among around 200,000 clones listed, approximately 91% were seen once. The sequences come from peripheral blood, collected on day 0 of AZD1222 vaccination. These receptors all come from an adult in good health.

CDR3 in DNA: TGTGCCAGGCGACTTAAGGGACCCAATCAGCCCCAGCATTTT. Its translation: CARRLKGPNQPQHF. The rearrangement uses TRBV19 and TRBJ1-5, with D perhaps TRBD1 (5 bases). This CDR3 has 14 amino acids. The V end was cut by 9 bases, the J end by 3 bases, with 15 bases between. Germline CDR1 reads LNHDA; CDR2 reads SQIVND (reference sequence).

V is TRBV5-1 and J is TRBJ2-3; TRBD2 is a possible D gene (6 bases). CDR1 is SGHRS and CDR2 is YFSETQ in the germline V gene. V was cut by 1 base and J by 1 base, with 7 bases left in between. The CDR3 is 14 residues long. CDR3 sequence: CASSLPSGTDTQYF. CDR3 DNA: TGCGCCAGCAGCTTGCCTAGCGGCACAGATACGCAGTATTTT.

The chain joins TRBV11-1 to TRBJ2-7; TRBD2 agrees at 7 bases. Germline V CDR1 and CDR2: SGHAT, FQDESV (reference sequence). CDR3 size: 15 residues. The V gene end was trimmed by 5 bases and the J gene end by 0 bases; junction bases not matched to a gene: 7. In DNA, the CDR3 is TGTGCCAGCAGCCTATTAGCGGGTAACTCCTACGAGCAGTACTTC. Translation: CASSLLAGNSYEQYF.

V usage is TRBV10-1 and J usage is TRBJ2-3; D is unclear. CDR1 and CDR2 from the germline V gene are WNHNN and SYGVQD (reference sequence). V gave up 5 bases and J gave up 4 bases, with 7 bases separating them. The CDR3 runs to 12 residues. The CDR3 here is CASSPGADTQYF. The DNA for the CDR3 is TGCGCCAGCAGTCCGGGCGCAGATACGCAGTATTTT.

This clone was observed a single time. The chain couples TRBV27 to TRBJ2-1; D gene unclear. The CDR3 has 13 amino acids. V dropped 2 bases and J dropped 5 bases, with 7 bases sitting between them. Looked up from germline, CDR1 is MNHEY and CDR2 is SMNVEV (reference sequence). The chain's CDR3 is CASSLLGDNEQFF. CDR3 nucleotides: TGTGCCAGCAGTTTACTCGGAGACAATGAGCAGTTCTTC.